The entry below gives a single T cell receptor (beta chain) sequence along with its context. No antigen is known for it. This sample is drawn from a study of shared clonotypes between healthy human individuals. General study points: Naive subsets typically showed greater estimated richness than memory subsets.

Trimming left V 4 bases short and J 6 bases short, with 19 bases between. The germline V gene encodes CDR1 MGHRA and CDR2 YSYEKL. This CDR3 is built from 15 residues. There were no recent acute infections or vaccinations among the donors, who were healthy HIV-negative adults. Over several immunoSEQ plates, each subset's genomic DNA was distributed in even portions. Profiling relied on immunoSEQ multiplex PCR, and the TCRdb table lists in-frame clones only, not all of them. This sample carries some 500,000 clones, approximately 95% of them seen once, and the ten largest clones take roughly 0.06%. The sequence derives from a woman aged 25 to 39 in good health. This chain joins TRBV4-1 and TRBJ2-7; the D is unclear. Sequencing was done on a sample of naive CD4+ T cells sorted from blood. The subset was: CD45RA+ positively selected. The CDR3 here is CASSPNTFRDGEQYF. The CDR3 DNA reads TGCGCCAGCAGCCCCAACACCTTCCGTGATGGCGAGCAGTACTTC.